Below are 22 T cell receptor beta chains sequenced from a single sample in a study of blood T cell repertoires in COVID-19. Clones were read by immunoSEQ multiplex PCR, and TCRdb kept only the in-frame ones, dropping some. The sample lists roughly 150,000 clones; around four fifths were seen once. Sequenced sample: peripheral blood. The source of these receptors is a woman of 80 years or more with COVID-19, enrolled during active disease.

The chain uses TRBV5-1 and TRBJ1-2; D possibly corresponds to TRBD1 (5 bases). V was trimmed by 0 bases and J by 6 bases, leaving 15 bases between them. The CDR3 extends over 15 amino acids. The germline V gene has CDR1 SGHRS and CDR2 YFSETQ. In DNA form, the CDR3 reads TGCGCCAGCAGCTTGGAGTGGAGCGGGACGAATGGCTACACCTTC. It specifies CASSLEWSGTNGYTF.

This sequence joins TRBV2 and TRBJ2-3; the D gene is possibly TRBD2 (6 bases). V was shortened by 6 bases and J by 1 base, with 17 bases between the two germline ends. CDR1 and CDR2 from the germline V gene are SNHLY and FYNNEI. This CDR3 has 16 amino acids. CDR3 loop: CASSPRGGTGTDTQYF. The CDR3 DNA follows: TGTGCCAGCAGCCCTAGGGGCGGGACGGGCACAGATACGCAGTATTTT.

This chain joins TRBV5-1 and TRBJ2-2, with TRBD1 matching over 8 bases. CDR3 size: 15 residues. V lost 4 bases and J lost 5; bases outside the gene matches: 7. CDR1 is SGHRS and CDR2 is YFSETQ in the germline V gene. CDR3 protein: CASSEQGEGTGELFF. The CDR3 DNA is TGCGCCAGCAGCGAACAGGGGGAAGGGACCGGGGAGCTGTTTTTT.

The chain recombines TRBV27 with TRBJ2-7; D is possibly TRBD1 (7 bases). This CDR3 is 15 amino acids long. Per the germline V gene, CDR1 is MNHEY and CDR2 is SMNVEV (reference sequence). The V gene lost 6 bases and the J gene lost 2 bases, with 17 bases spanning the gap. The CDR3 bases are TGTGCCAGCAGCCTCAGCAGGGGGGAAACCTACGAGCAGTACTTC. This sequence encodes CASSLSRGETYEQYF.

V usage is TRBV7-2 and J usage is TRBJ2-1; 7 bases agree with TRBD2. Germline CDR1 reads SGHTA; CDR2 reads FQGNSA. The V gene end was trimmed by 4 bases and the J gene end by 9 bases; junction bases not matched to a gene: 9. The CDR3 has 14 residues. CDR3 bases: TGTGCCAGCAGCTCGGGGGGTGGGCAAGGTGAGCAGTTCTTC. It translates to CASSSGGGQGEQFF. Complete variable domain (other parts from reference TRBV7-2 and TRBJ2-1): GAGVSQSPSNKVTEKGKDVELRCDPISGHTALYWYRQSLGQGLEFLIYFQGNSAPDKSGLPSDRFSAERTGGSVSTLTIQRTQQEDSAVYLCASSSGGGQGEQFFGPGTRLTVL.

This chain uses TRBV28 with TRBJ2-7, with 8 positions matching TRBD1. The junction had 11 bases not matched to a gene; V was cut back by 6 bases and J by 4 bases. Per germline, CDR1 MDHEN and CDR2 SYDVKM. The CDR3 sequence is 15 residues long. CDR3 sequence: CASSVSGTGLYEQYF. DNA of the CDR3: TGTGCCAGCAGCGTTTCCGGGACAGGACTATACGAGCAGTACTTC.

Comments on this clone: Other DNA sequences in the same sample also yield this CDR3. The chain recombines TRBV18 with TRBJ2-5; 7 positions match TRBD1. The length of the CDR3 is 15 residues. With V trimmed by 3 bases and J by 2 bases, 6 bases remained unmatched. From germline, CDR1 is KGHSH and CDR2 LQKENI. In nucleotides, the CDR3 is TGTGCCAGCTCACCCAGACAGGGACCGCAAGAGACCCAGTACTTC. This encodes CASSPRQGPQETQYF. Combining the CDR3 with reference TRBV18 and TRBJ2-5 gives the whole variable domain NAGVMQNPRHLVRRRGQEARLRCSPMKGHSHVYWYRQLPEEGLKFMVYLQKENIIDESGMPKERFSAEFPKEGPSILRIQQVVRGDSAAYFCASSPRQGPQETQYFGPGTRLLVL.

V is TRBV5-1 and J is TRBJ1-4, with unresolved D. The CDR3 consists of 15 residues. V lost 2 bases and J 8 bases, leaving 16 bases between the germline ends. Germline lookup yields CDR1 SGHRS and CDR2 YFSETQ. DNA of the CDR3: TGCGCCAGCAGCTTAGATCCCCTTCGCCGGGAAAAACTGTTTTTT. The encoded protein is CASSLDPLRREKLFF.

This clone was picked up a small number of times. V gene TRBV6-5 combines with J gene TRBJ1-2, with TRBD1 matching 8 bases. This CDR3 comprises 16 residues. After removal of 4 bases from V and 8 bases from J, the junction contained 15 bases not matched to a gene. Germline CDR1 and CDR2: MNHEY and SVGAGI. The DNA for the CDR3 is TGTGCCAGCAGTTCAAACCCACAGGGGGTTATGGGGGGCTACACCTTC. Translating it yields CASSSNPQGVMGGYTF.

The DNA for the CDR3 is TGTGCCAGCAGGGGCCCCGGACTAGTAACCGAGCAGTACTTC. Translated, it gives CASRGPGLVTEQYF. The V and J genes are TRBV28 and TRBJ2-7, with 7 positions matching TRBD2. Germline CDR1 reads MDHEN; CDR2 reads SYDVKM. CDR3 length: 14 residues. The junction had 11 bases not matched to a gene; V was cut back by 6 bases and J by 6 bases. The variable domain in full, with the rest retrieved from reference TRBV28 and TRBJ2-7, is DVKVTQSSRYLVKRTGEKVFLECVQDMDHENMFWYRQDPGLGLRLIYFSYDVKMKEKGDIPEGYSVSREKKERFSLILESASTNQTSMYLCASRGPGLVTEQYFGPGTRLTVT.

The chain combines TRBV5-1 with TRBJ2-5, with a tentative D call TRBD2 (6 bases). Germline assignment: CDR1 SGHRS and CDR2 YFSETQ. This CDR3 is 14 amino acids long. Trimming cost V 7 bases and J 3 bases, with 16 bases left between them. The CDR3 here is CASARGRAKETQYF. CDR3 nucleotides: TGCGCCAGCGCGCGGGGACGGGCGAAAGAGACCCAGTACTTC.

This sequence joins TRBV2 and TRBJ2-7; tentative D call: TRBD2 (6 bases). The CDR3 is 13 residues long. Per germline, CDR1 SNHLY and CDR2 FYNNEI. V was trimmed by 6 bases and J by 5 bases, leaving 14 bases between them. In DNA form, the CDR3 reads TGTGCCAGCAGGGGGGGAGTTGTCGACGAGCAGTACTTC. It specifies CASRGGVVDEQYF.

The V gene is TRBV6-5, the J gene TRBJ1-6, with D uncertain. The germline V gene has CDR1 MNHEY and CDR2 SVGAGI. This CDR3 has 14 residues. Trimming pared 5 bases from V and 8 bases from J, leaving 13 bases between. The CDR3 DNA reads TGTGCCAGCAGTCCCGGGTTAGGTTATTCACCCCTCCACTTT. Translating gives CASSPGLGYSPLHF.

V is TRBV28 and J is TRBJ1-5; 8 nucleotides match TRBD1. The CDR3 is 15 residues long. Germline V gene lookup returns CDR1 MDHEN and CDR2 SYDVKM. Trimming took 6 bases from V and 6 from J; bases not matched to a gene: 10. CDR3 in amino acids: CASSTTGTGGQPQHF. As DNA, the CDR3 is TGTGCCAGCAGCACTACCGGGACAGGTGGTCAGCCCCAGCATTTT.

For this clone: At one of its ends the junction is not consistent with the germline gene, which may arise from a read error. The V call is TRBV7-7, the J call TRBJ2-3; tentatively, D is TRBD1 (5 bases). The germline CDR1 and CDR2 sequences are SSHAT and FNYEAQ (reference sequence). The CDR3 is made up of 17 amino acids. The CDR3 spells CASSPWVPGLSTDTQYF. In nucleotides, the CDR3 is TGTGCTAGCAGCCCTTGGGTGCCAGGGCTGAGCACAGATACGCAGTATTTT.

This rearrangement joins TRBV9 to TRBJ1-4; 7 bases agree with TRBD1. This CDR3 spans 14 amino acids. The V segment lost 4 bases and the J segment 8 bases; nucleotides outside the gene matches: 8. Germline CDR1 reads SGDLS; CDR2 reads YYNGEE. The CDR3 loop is CASSSGTDGEKLFF. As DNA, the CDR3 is TGTGCCAGCAGCTCCGGGACAGACGGGGAAAAACTGTTTTTT. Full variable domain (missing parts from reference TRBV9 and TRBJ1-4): DSGVTQTPKHLITATGQRVTLRCSPRSGDLSVYWYQQSLDQGLQFLIQYYNGEERAKGNILERFSAQQFPDLHSELNLSSLELGDSALYFCASSSGTDGEKLFFGSGTQLSVL.

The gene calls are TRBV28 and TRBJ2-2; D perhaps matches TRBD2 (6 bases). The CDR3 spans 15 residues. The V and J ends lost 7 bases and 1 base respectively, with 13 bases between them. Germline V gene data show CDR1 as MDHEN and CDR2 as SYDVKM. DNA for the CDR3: TGTGCCAGCATCAGCTTAGCGGTGAACACCGGGGAGCTGTTTTTT. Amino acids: CASISLAVNTGELFF.

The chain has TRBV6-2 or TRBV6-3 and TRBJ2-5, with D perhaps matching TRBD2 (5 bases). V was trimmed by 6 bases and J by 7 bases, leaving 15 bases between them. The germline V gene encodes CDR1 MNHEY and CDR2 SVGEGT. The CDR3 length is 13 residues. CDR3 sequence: CASSPVKRGTQYF. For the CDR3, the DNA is TGTGCCAGCAGCCCGGTTAAACGGGGGACCCAGTACTTC.

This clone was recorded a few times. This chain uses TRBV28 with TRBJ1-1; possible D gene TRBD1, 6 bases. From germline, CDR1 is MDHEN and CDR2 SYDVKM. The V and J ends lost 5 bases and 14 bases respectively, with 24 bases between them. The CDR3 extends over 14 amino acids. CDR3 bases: TGTGCCAGCAGTACAGGGCCCACATCATCGTGGTGCTTCTTT. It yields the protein CASSTGPTSSWCFF.

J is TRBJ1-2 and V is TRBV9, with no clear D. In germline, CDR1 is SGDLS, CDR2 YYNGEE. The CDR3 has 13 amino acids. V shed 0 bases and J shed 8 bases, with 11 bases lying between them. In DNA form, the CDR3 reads TGTGCCAGCAGCGTAGCAGAGCACGGGGGCTACACCTTC. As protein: CASSVAEHGGYTF.

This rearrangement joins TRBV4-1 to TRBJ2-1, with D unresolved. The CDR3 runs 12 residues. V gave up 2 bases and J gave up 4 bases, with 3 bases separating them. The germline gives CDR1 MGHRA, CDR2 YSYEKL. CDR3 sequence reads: CASSQQYNEQFF. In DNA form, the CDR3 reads TGCGCCAGCAGCCAACAATACAATGAGCAGTTCTTC.

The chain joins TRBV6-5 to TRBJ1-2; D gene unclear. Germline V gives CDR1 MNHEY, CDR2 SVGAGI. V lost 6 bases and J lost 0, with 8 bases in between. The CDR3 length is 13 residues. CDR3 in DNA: TGTGCCAGCAGCTACAGCTCTAACTATGGCTACACCTTC. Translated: CASSYSSNYGYTF.